Each of the 5 T cell receptor beta chains below was sequenced from the same sample in a study of shared clonotypes between healthy human individuals. Naive CD8 cells, CD45RO-negative and positively selected for CCR7, excluded terminally differentiated effector memory CD45RA+ cells. Sequenced by immunoSEQ multiplex PCR; TCRdb stores in-frame clones only, minus some. Of hundreds of thousands of clones in the sample, 85% to 95% were seen once. Sequenced material: naive CD8+ T cells sorted from blood. These receptors originate from a man aged 25 to 40 in good health.

The gene calls are TRBV27 and TRBJ2-1; D possibly corresponds to TRBD1 (6 bases). This CDR3 has 14 residues. Germline lookup yields CDR1 MNHEY and CDR2 SMNVEV (reference sequence). V was trimmed by 6 bases and J by 3 bases, leaving 12 bases between them. The CDR3 is CASSSQGLYNEQFF. The CDR3 DNA is TGTGCCAGCAGCTCACAGGGCCTCTACAATGAGCAGTTCTTC.

The CDR3 DNA sequence: TGTGCCAGCGAGCAGGCTAGCGGGAGGGTGGATGAGCAGTTCTTC. Amino acids: CASEQASGRVDEQFF. This chain joins TRBV6-1 and TRBJ2-1, with 12 bases fitting TRBD2. Unmatched junction bases numbered 10, after V lost 8 bases and J lost 8 bases. This CDR3 has 15 amino acids. Per germline, CDR1 MNHNS and CDR2 SASEGT.

This sequence joins TRBV7-7 and TRBJ2-7; the match to TRBD1 covers 7 bases. Germline CDR1 is SSHAT and CDR2 is FNYEAQ (reference sequence). The V gene end was trimmed by 3 bases and the J gene end by 4 bases; junction bases not matched to a gene: 3. This CDR3 comprises 13 residues. Written as DNA, the CDR3 is TGTGCCAGCAGCTTTCGCAGGGGGTACGAGCAGTACTTC. Translated, it gives CASSFRRGYEQYF.

This rearrangement joins TRBV11-2 to TRBJ2-7; D is unclear. CDR3 length: 15 amino acids. Trimming left V 0 bases short and J 3 bases short, with 12 bases between. CDR1 is SGHAT, CDR2 FQNNGV, per germline. CDR3 nucleotide sequence: TGTGCCAGCAGCTTAGAATATCCAGCTCGCTACGAGCAGTACTTC. Residues: CASSLEYPARYEQYF.

This chain links TRBV4-1 with TRBJ2-3, with 10 bases lining up with TRBD2. This CDR3 is built from 16 residues. Germline CDR1 MGHRA, CDR2 YSYEKL. V was clipped by 3 bases and J by 2 bases; unmatched bases: 5. The CDR3 DNA follows: TGCGCCAGCAGCCATGAGGGACTAGCGAACACAGATACGCAGTATTTT. This encodes CASSHEGLANTDTQYF.